Below, 32 T cell receptor beta chains from the same sample are listed, as sequenced in a study of shared clonotypes between healthy human individuals. Repertoires were generated with immunoSEQ multiplex PCR, while TCRdb's copy carries only in-frame clones and drops some. This sample yields around 88,000 clones, of which over 60% are seen a single time; approximately 50% belongs to the top ten. The material sequenced was memory CD8+ T cells sorted from blood. The subset was: CD45RO+ cells pooled with CCR7-negative TemRA cells. These receptor sequences come from a man aged 25-45 years in good health.

This chain links TRBV21-1 with TRBJ2-7; TRBD2, the table's D call, lacks a check against the DNA. TRBV21-1 is noted as a pseudogene. The CDR3 contains 18 residues. The CDR3 here is CASSPTPGRGRQYYEQYF. The DNA for the CDR3 is TGTGCCAGCAGCCCTACCCCGGGACGCGGGAGGCAGTACTACGAGCAGTACTTC.

The rearrangement joins TRBV2 to TRBJ2-7; a weak D match, TRBD2 (5 bases). Germline-derived CDR1 and CDR2 are SNHLY and FYNNEI. Trimming pared 3 bases from V and 7 bases from J, leaving 13 bases between. The CDR3 is 13 residues long. The CDR3 DNA is TGTGCCAGCAGTGATAGGGTAGCGCGGGAGCAGTACTTC. Translation gives CASSDRVAREQYF.

This chain connects TRBV9 to TRBJ2-2, with unresolved D. This CDR3 spans 16 amino acids. Trimming shortened V by 0 bases and J by 3 bases, and 12 bases separated the two germline ends. Germline loops: CDR1 SGDLS, CDR2 YYNGEE. CDR3 bases: TGTGCCAGCAGCGTAGGGGCGGACCCGCACACCGGGGAGCTGTTTTTT. Translated: CASSVGADPHTGELFF.

The chain combines TRBV5-1 with TRBJ2-3, with D possibly TRBD2 on 6 matching bases. Trimming cost V 3 bases and J 4 bases, with 12 bases left between them. The CDR3 runs 14 residues. The germline V gene encodes CDR1 SGHRS and CDR2 YFSETQ. In DNA form, the CDR3 reads TGCGCCAGCAGCTCCGGACTACTCCCAGATACGCAGTATTTT. It codes for CASSSGLLPDTQYF.

This clone was seen more than once but under ten times. Other nucleotide sequences from this sample produce the same CDR3. The genes are TRBV7-6 and TRBJ2-1; TRBD2 aligns across 10 bases. V dropped 5 bases and J dropped 9; count of bases not matched to a gene: 13. The CDR3 runs 16 residues. Looked up from germline, CDR1 is SGHVS and CDR2 is FNYEAQ. CDR3 sequence: CASSISPSGSVVEQFF. Here the CDR3 DNA reads TGTGCCAGCAGCATTAGTCCTAGCGGGAGCGTCGTTGAGCAGTTCTTC.

The chain uses TRBV29-1 and TRBJ2-1; TRBD2 agrees at 7 bases. The CDR3 has 15 amino acids. Germline assignment: CDR1 SQVTM and CDR2 ANQGSEA. V lost 4 bases and J lost 4; bases outside the gene matches: 10. For the CDR3, the DNA is TGCAGCGTTGGTAATCCTAGCGGAGCTTACAATGAGCAGTTCTTC. Amino acids: CSVGNPSGAYNEQFF.

The chain couples TRBV2 to TRBJ2-7; 9 bases fit TRBD1. Germline values: CDR1 SNHLY, CDR2 FYNNEI. The length of the CDR3 is 12 residues. CDR3: CATGTGLLEQYF. The CDR3 DNA follows: TGTGCGACCGGGACAGGGCTCCTCGAGCAGTACTTC.

The rearrangement joins TRBV9 to TRBJ2-5; tentative D call: TRBD1 (6 bases). Trimming took 4 bases from V and 9 from J, leaving 19 bases between them. Germline V gives CDR1 SGDLS, CDR2 YYNGEE. The CDR3 has 14 amino acids. This chain's CDR3 is CASSPRDTVGAQYF. The CDR3 DNA reads as TGTGCCAGCAGCCCACGGGACACCGTGGGGGCCCAGTACTTC.

The sample holds a few counts of this clone. The chain uses TRBV30 and TRBJ2-3; TRBD2 matches 13 bases. CDR3 length: 16 amino acids. The germline CDR1 and CDR2 sequences are GTSNPN and SVGIG (reference sequence). V lost 3 bases and J lost 3; bases outside the gene matches: 6. DNA for the CDR3: TGTGCCTGGAGCGGCGGGACTAGCGGGATGACAGATACGCAGTATTTT. It encodes CAWSGGTSGMTDTQYF.

The chain carries TRBV6-1 and TRBJ1-2; 8 nucleotides line up with TRBD1. This CDR3 spans 13 amino acids. The ends lost 8 bases at V and 5 bases at J; junction bases unmatched: 7. CDR1 and CDR2 from the germline V gene are MNHNS and SASEGT. The chain's CDR3 is CASQDQGAYGYTF. CDR3 coding DNA: TGTGCCAGCCAAGACCAGGGGGCTTATGGCTACACCTTC.

The chain is built from TRBV28 and TRBJ1-1, with D possibly TRBD1 on 5 matching bases. The V gene's germline CDR1 is MDHEN and CDR2 SYDVKM. The V end lost 3 bases, the J end lost 9 bases, and 20 bases lay between the germline ends. CDR3 length equals 15 residues. The CDR3 bases are TGTGCCAGCAGTTTGGAGGGTCCCTTATCAGGGAAAGCTTTCTTT. Translating gives CASSLEGPLSGKAFF.

The gene calls are TRBV30 and TRBJ1-2; D may be TRBD1 (5 bases). The germline CDR1 and CDR2 sequences are GTSNPN and SVGIG (reference sequence). V was trimmed by 7 bases and J by 1 base, leaving 13 bases between them. The CDR3 spans 13 residues. CDR3 region: CALWDWFNYGYTF. The CDR3 coding sequence is TGTGCCTTATGGGACTGGTTTAACTATGGCTACACCTTC.

Details on this clone: Compared with germline, one end of the junction differs, possibly owing to a read error. This chain uses TRBV6-5 with TRBJ2-7, with 7 bases identical to TRBD1. The germline V gene encodes CDR1 MNHEY and CDR2 SVGAGI. The CDR3 length is 14 residues. In nucleotides, the CDR3 is TGTGCCATCAGTGAGGGACAGAGCTCCTACGAGCAGTACTTC. This sequence encodes CAISEGQSSYEQYF.

V is TRBV5-1 and J is TRBJ2-6; 7 bases fit TRBD1. This CDR3 contains 16 residues. From germline, CDR1 is SGHRS and CDR2 YFSETQ. V lost 5 bases, J lost 3 bases, and 8 bases stayed unmatched. In DNA form, the CDR3 reads TGCGCCAGCAGTGGGATGACAGGGTTTGGGGCCAACGTCCTGACTTTC. It encodes CASSGMTGFGANVLTF.

The gene calls are TRBV5-1 and TRBJ2-5; no reliable D call. V lost 4 bases and J 2 bases, leaving 3 bases between the germline ends. The CDR3 is 11 amino acids. The germline gives CDR1 SGHRS, CDR2 YFSETQ. The CDR3 nucleotides read TGCGCCAGCAGCCAGCAAGAGACCCAGTACTTC. It yields the protein CASSQQETQYF.

V is TRBV28 and J is TRBJ2-1; 7 bases align to TRBD2. J lost 4 bases, V lost 4 bases, and 7 bases had no gene match. From germline, CDR1 is MDHEN and CDR2 SYDVKM. This CDR3 spans 15 amino acids. The chain's CDR3 is CASSSIAGKYNEQFF. DNA for the CDR3: TGTGCCAGCAGTTCAATAGCGGGCAAGTACAATGAGCAGTTCTTC.

This chain connects TRBV15 to TRBJ2-1; 14 positions agree with TRBD2. Germline CDR1 reads LNHNV; CDR2 reads YYDKDF (reference sequence). With V trimmed by 1 base and J by 9 bases, 2 bases remained unmatched. The CDR3 sequence is 15 residues long. DNA for the CDR3: TGTGCCACCAGCAGAGGGACTAGCGGGAGGCTTGAGCAGTTCTTC. This sequence encodes CATSRGTSGRLEQFF.

V gene TRBV7-9 combines with J gene TRBJ2-5, with TRBD2 matching over 10 bases. This CDR3 spans 14 amino acids. CDR1 is SEHNR, CDR2 FQNEAQ, per germline (reference sequence). V shed 4 bases, J shed 3 bases, and the junction held 2 bases outside the gene matches. This CDR3 reads CASSSLAGEETQYF. In DNA form, the CDR3 reads TGTGCCAGCAGCTCCCTAGCGGGAGAAGAGACCCAGTACTTC.

This clone was recorded once. The sample carries other DNA sequences with the same CDR3. The V and J genes are TRBV5-1 and TRBJ1-1; TRBD1 matches 8 bases. Germline values: CDR1 SGHRS, CDR2 YFSETQ. CDR3 size: 14 residues. The V segment lost 2 bases and the J segment 1 base; nucleotides outside the gene matches: 1. CDR3 amino acids: CASSFGQGNTEAFF. As DNA, the CDR3 is TGCGCCAGCAGCTTCGGACAGGGGAACACTGAAGCTTTCTTT. Full variable domain (missing parts from reference TRBV5-1 and TRBJ1-1): KAGVTQTPRYLIKTRGQQVTLSCSPISGHRSVSWYQQTPGQGLQFLFEYFSETQRNKGNFPGRFSGRQFSNSRSEMNVSTLELGDSALYLCASSFGQGNTEAFFGQGTRLTVV.

This rearrangement joins TRBV18 to TRBJ2-1; D is undetermined. CDR1 and CDR2 (germline): KGHSH, LQKENI. The CDR3 is 11 residues long. Trimming shortened V by 3 bases and J by 7 bases, and 4 bases separated the two germline ends. CDR3 coding DNA: TGTGCCAGCTCACCTGGGAATGAGCAGTTCTTC. Protein: CASSPGNEQFF.

V and J are TRBV28 and TRBJ2-3; 7 nucleotides agree with TRBD2. There are 14 residues in the CDR3. Germline-derived CDR1 and CDR2 are MDHEN and SYDVKM. CDR3 protein: CASESGDSTDTQYF. The DNA of the CDR3 is TGTGCATCGGAAAGCGGGGACAGCACAGATACGCAGTATTTT.

The chain is built from TRBV6-1 and TRBJ2-1, with D uncertain. The CDR3 is 11 amino acids. CDR1 MNHNS and CDR2 SASEGT come from the germline V gene. The V end was cut by 1 base, the J end by 8 bases, with 3 bases between. CDR3 sequence reads: CASSEVYEQFF. CDR3 bases: TGTGCCAGCAGTGAAGTGTATGAGCAGTTCTTC.

V usage is TRBV6-1 and J usage is TRBJ2-7, with 8 bases lining up with TRBD1. V shed 7 bases, J shed 4 bases, and the junction held 6 bases outside the gene matches. From germline, CDR1 is MNHNS and CDR2 SASEGT. The CDR3 runs 13 residues. The CDR3: CASNGTGWYEQYF. In nucleotides, the CDR3 is TGTGCCAGCAACGGGACAGGTTGGTACGAGCAGTACTTC.

J is TRBJ2-7 and V is TRBV11-2; 7 nucleotides match TRBD2. V shed 1 base, J shed 7 bases, and the junction held 7 bases outside the gene matches. This CDR3 has 14 amino acids. Germline assignment: CDR1 SGHAT and CDR2 FQNNGV. The CDR3 reads CASSLAGGQGEQYF. The DNA for the CDR3 is TGTGCCAGCAGCTTAGCGGGAGGACAAGGGGAGCAGTACTTC.

This CDR3 reads CASSSRPADSGNTIYF. The DNA of the CDR3 is TGTGCCAGCAGCTCTAGGCCCGCGGACTCTGGAAACACCATATATTTT. This rearrangement joins TRBV7-6 to TRBJ1-3; D gene ambiguous. Trimming stripped 4 bases from V and 0 bases from J, with 13 bases between. Looked up from germline, CDR1 is SGHVS and CDR2 is FNYEAQ. This CDR3 spans 16 amino acids.

This chain uses TRBV4-3 with TRBJ2-7; 7 nucleotides line up with TRBD2. V trimming: 0 bases; J trimming: 4 bases; junction bases outside the gene matches: 9. The germline V gene encodes CDR1 LGHNA and CDR2 YSLEER. The CDR3 is made up of 16 amino acids. The CDR3 DNA follows: TGCGCCAGCAGCCAAGAAGAGGGTAGCGGGCCTTACGAGCAGTACTTC. It codes for CASSQEEGSGPYEQYF.

This chain links TRBV15 with TRBJ1-1, with D unclear. This CDR3 comprises 14 residues. V lost 1 base, J lost 6 bases, and 12 bases lay in between. Germline lookup yields CDR1 LNHNV and CDR2 YYDKDF (reference sequence). The CDR3 DNA is TGTGCCACCAGCAGAGTTTATGGGCGCCCTGAAGCTTTCTTT. Translated, it gives CATSRVYGRPEAFF.

The J gene is TRBJ2-1, the V gene TRBV9, with 10 bases lining up with TRBD2. CDR1 SGDLS and CDR2 YYNGEE come from the germline V gene. The CDR3 extends over 16 amino acids. With V trimmed by 2 bases and J by 7 bases, 9 bases remained unmatched. CDR3 in amino acids: CASSVSAGAGGNEQFF. For the CDR3, the DNA is TGTGCCAGCAGCGTCTCAGCGGGAGCGGGAGGGAATGAGCAGTTCTTC.

The chain is built from TRBV28 and TRBJ1-2; 8 nucleotides agree with TRBD1. From germline, CDR1 is MDHEN and CDR2 SYDVKM. The V and J ends lost 4 bases and 4 bases, in that order; junction bases with no gene match: 17. This CDR3 is 18 amino acids long. CDR3 in DNA: TGTGCCAGCAGTTACCGGGACAGGACGCTCACCCTGTTCTATGGCTACACCTTC. This translates into CASSYRDRTLTLFYGYTF.

The chain uses TRBV19 and TRBJ2-3, with 7 bases matching TRBD1. CDR1 LNHDA and CDR2 SQIVND come from the germline V gene (reference sequence). Unmatched junction bases numbered 6, after V lost 6 bases and J lost 3 bases. This CDR3 is built from 14 residues. The CDR3 nucleotides read TGTGCCAGTAGCGCGACAGGGATTACAGATACGCAGTATTTT. This sequence encodes CASSATGITDTQYF.

The rearrangement joins TRBV10-3 to TRBJ2-7, with D tentatively TRBD2 (5 bases). The V gene lost 11 bases and the J gene lost 6 bases, with 14 bases spanning the gap. This CDR3 is 11 amino acids long. Germline V lookup: CDR1 ENHRY, CDR2 SYGVKD. CDR3 DNA: TGTGCCTCGGACGGGGTTCCCGAGCAGTACTTC. This codes for CASDGVPEQYF.

The sample holds a few counts of this clone. The chain has TRBV28 and TRBJ2-3, with TRBD1 matching over 7 bases. CDR3 size: 13 residues. V dropped 6 bases and J dropped 6; count of bases not matched to a gene: 6. Germline lookup yields CDR1 MDHEN and CDR2 SYDVKM. The DNA of the CDR3 is TGTGCCAGCAGGAGACAGGGCCTGGATACGCAGTATTTT. Residues: CASRRQGLDTQYF. Drawing the rest from reference TRBV28 and TRBJ2-3, the complete variable domain is DVKVTQSSRYLVKRTGEKVFLECVQDMDHENMFWYRQDPGLGLRLIYFSYDVKMKEKGDIPEGYSVSREKKERFSLILESASTNQTSMYLCASRRQGLDTQYFGPGTRLTVL.